These 21 T cell receptor beta chains share one sample of origin, sequenced in a study of blood T cell repertoires in COVID-19. TCRdb keeps only in-frame clones here, not all; method: immunoSEQ multiplex PCR. This table has 300,000 to 350,000 clones, around nine tenths appearing once. The specimen sequenced was peripheral blood. The receptors were sampled from a woman aged 25 to 39 with COVID-19, enrolled during active disease.

This sequence joins TRBV19 and TRBJ2-2; the match to TRBD2 covers 7 bases. There are 13 residues in the CDR3. CDR1 is LNHDA, CDR2 SQIVND, per germline (reference sequence). V was clipped by 4 bases and J by 9 bases; unmatched bases: 5. CDR3 nucleotide sequence: TGTGCCAGTAGTACACCGGGACTACGGGAGCTGTTTTTT. This encodes CASSTPGLRELFF.

The chain joins TRBV27 to TRBJ1-3; no clear D gene. Germline V gene lookup returns CDR1 MNHEY and CDR2 SMNVEV (reference sequence). Trimming removed 4 bases at V and 0 bases at J, with 4 bases between. CDR3 length: 13 amino acids. The CDR3 region is CASSYSSGNTIYF. The DNA for the CDR3 is TGTGCCAGCAGTTACAGCTCTGGAAACACCATATATTTT.

The CDR3 loop is CASSLGWDFTDTQYF. The CDR3, as DNA: TGCGCCAGCAGCTTGGGATGGGACTTCACAGATACGCAGTATTTT. The J gene is TRBJ2-3, the V gene TRBV5-1, with D possibly being TRBD2 (6 bases). Germline V lookup: CDR1 SGHRS, CDR2 YFSETQ. CDR3 length: 15 amino acids. V was shortened by 0 bases and J by 2 bases, with 10 bases between the two germline ends. Using reference TRBV5-1 and TRBJ2-3 for the parts outside the CDR3, the full variable domain is KAGVTQTPRYLIKTRGQQVTLSCSPISGHRSVSWYQQTPGQGLQFLFEYFSETQRNKGNFPGRFSGRQFSNSRSEMNVSTLELGDSALYLCASSLGWDFTDTQYFGPGTRLTVL.

V is TRBV10-3 and J is TRBJ2-7, with 7 bases matching TRBD1. In germline, CDR1 is ENHRY, CDR2 SYGVKD. The CDR3 has 14 amino acids. V trimming: 3 bases; J trimming: 0 bases; junction bases outside the gene matches: 2. CDR3 in amino acids: CAISDGTDSYEQYF. DNA of the CDR3: TGTGCCATCAGTGACGGGACAGACTCCTACGAGCAGTACTTC.

The chain links TRBV27 to TRBJ2-1; TRBD2 aligns across 10 bases. J was trimmed by 8 bases and V by 5 bases; bases with no gene match: 6. Looked up from germline, CDR1 is MNHEY and CDR2 is SMNVEV (reference sequence). The CDR3 sequence is 14 residues long. CDR3 region: CASSRLAGADEQFF. The CDR3 nucleotides read TGTGCCAGCAGTCGGCTAGCGGGGGCGGATGAGCAGTTCTTC.

V is TRBV5-5 and J is TRBJ2-7; maybe TRBD1 (6 bases). Trimming shortened V by 1 base and J by 4 bases, and 6 bases separated the two germline ends. In germline, CDR1 is SGHKS, CDR2 YYEKEE (reference sequence). CDR3 length equals 12 residues. CDR3 sequence: CASSLRGYEQYF. CDR3 sequence (DNA): TGTGCCAGCAGCTTGAGGGGGTACGAGCAGTACTTC. The full variable domain, with the rest looked up from reference TRBV5-5 and TRBJ2-7, is DAGVTQSPTHLIKTRGQQVTLRCSPISGHKSVSWYQQVLGQGPQFIFQYYEKEERGRGNFPDRFSARQFPNYSSELNVNALLLGDSALYLCASSLRGYEQYFGPGTRLTVT.

The chain links TRBV29-1 to TRBJ1-5; D is possibly TRBD1 (6 bases). Germline V gene lookup returns CDR1 SQVTM and CDR2 ANQGSEA. V was shortened by 4 bases and J by 7 bases, with 14 bases between the two germline ends. The CDR3 runs to 13 residues. The CDR3 nucleotides read TGCAGCGTTGCCCCAGGGGTGGGACAGCCCCAGCATTTT. This translates into CSVAPGVGQPQHF.

This CDR3 is CASSWTGFVDEQFF. DNA for the CDR3: TGTGCCAGCAGTTGGACAGGGTTCGTGGATGAGCAGTTCTTC. The chain carries TRBV6-2 or TRBV6-3 and TRBJ2-1; 8 nucleotides line up with TRBD1. Germline values: CDR1 MNHEY, CDR2 SVGEGT. J was trimmed by 8 bases and V by 4 bases; bases with no gene match: 7. This CDR3 is built from 14 residues.

In this sample, this clone turned up a few times. The CDR3: CASSLLSGRATRGEQYF. The CDR3 nucleotides read TGCGCCAGCAGCTTGCTAAGCGGGAGGGCCACACGCGGCGAGCAGTACTTC. The genes are TRBV5-1 and TRBJ2-7; TRBD2 matches 10 bases. The CDR3 is 17 residues long. The germline V gene encodes CDR1 SGHRS and CDR2 YFSETQ. Trimming removed 1 base from V and 6 bases from J; junction bases left unmatched: 13.

The V gene is TRBV7-2, the J gene TRBJ2-7; D possibly corresponds to TRBD2 (6 bases). V gave up 5 bases and J gave up 1 base, with 18 bases separating them. Germline V lookup: CDR1 SGHTA, CDR2 FQGNSA. The CDR3 has 16 residues. Written as DNA, the CDR3 is TGTGCCAGCAGCCTAAGAAGTAGCGGAGGATCCTACGAGCAGTACTTC. Its translation is CASSLRSSGGSYEQYF.

J is TRBJ2-2 and V is TRBV2; 12 bases are a match to TRBD1. Germline CDR1 is SNHLY and CDR2 is FYNNEI. V lost 8 bases, J lost 8 bases, and 6 bases stayed unmatched. This CDR3 spans 14 amino acids. CDR3 DNA: TGTGCCAGCCGGGGACAGGGGGCCCTTGGGGAGCTGTTTTTT. Amino acid sequence: CASRGQGALGELFF.

This clone was detected only a few times. The genes are TRBV15 and TRBJ2-7; D is ambiguous. V was cut by 1 base and J by 3 bases, with 10 bases left in between. The CDR3 is made up of 14 amino acids. Germline V gene data show CDR1 as LNHNV and CDR2 as YYDKDF (reference sequence). The CDR3, as DNA: TGTGCCACCAGCAGAGTTGAGACTCACTACGAGCAGTACTTC. Protein product: CATSRVETHYEQYF. Complete variable domain (other parts from reference TRBV15 and TRBJ2-7): DAMVIQNPRYQVTQFGKPVTLSCSQTLNHNVMYWYQQKSSQAPKLLFHYYDKDFNNEADTPDNFQSRRPNTSFCFLDIRSPGLGDTAMYLCATSRVETHYEQYFGPGTRLTVT.

V and J are TRBV5-1 and TRBJ2-5; 10 nucleotides line up with TRBD2. There are 15 residues in the CDR3. V gave up 4 bases and J gave up 5 bases; unmatched junction bases: 8. CDR1 is SGHRS, CDR2 YFSETQ, per germline. DNA of the CDR3: TGCGCCAGCAGCGCCGTGCTAGCGGGAGTGGAGACCCAGTACTTC. Protein: CASSAVLAGVETQYF.

This chain uses TRBV6-5 with TRBJ1-1, with 8 nucleotides matching TRBD1. V trimming: 4 bases; J trimming: 4 bases; junction bases outside the gene matches: 8. Germline CDR1 and CDR2: MNHEY and SVGAGI. The CDR3 extends over 15 amino acids. DNA of the CDR3: TGTGCCAGCAGTTTCCTGGACAGGGACGGCACTGAAGCTTTCTTT. Translating gives CASSFLDRDGTEAFF.

The CDR3 nucleotides read TGTGCCAGCTCACCAAGTAAAACGGGGGGAAATGAGCAGTTCTTC. This encodes CASSPSKTGGNEQFF. The gene calls are TRBV18 and TRBJ2-1, with TRBD2 matching over 7 bases. J lost 7 bases, V lost 2 bases, and 8 bases had no gene match. Germline lookup yields CDR1 KGHSH and CDR2 LQKENI. This CDR3 spans 15 amino acids.

V usage is TRBV29-1 and J usage is TRBJ2-7, with 11 bases aligning to TRBD2. Trimming at V came to 4 bases and at J to 4 bases, leaving 6 bases not matched to a gene. There are 14 residues in the CDR3. Germline-derived CDR1 and CDR2 are SQVTM and ANQGSEA. Written as DNA, the CDR3 is TGCAGCGTTGGAGGGACTAGCGGACCTTACGAGCAGTACTTC. The encoded protein is CSVGGTSGPYEQYF.

The chain uses TRBV18 and TRBJ2-7; possibly TRBD1 for D (5 bases). Germline V gene sequence: CDR1 KGHSH, CDR2 LQKENI. Trimming left V 6 bases short and J 0 bases short, with 18 bases between. This CDR3 has 16 residues. The CDR3 region has the DNA TGTGCCAGCTCGCCTGAAATGACAGCTTACTCCTACGAGCAGTACTTC. Amino acids: CASSPEMTAYSYEQYF.

This clone has more than one count but fewer than ten. The chain links TRBV4-1 to TRBJ1-4, with D perhaps TRBD1 (5 bases). The CDR3 sequence is 15 residues long. The germline V gene encodes CDR1 MGHRA and CDR2 YSYEKL. V gave up 0 bases and J gave up 1 base, with 6 bases separating them. CDR3 in DNA: TGCGCCAGCAGCCAAGACAGGGTAACTAATGAAAAACTGTTTTTT. Translation gives CASSQDRVTNEKLFF.

The chain recombines TRBV20-1 with TRBJ2-7, with TRBD2 as a possible D gene (5 bases). The CDR3 has 11 residues. V lost 6 bases and J lost 4, with 10 bases in between. Germline V lookup: CDR1 DFQATT, CDR2 SNEGSKA (reference sequence). CDR3 region: CSATRAYEQYF. CDR3 DNA: TGCAGTGCAACTAGGGCGTACGAGCAGTACTTC.

This chain joins TRBV15 and TRBJ2-2, with D maybe TRBD2 (7 bases). The germline gives CDR1 LNHNV, CDR2 YYDKDF (reference sequence). The V end lost 2 bases, the J end lost 4 bases, and 14 bases lay between the germline ends. This CDR3 contains 16 residues. The CDR3 DNA follows: TGTGCCACCAGCAGATCCCGAGGGGGGGGCACCGGGGAGCTGTTTTTT. This encodes CATSRSRGGGTGELFF.

The V call is TRBV10-3, the J call TRBJ2-7; TRBD2 might be the D (5 bases). The germline V and J ends were trimmed by 8 bases and 5 bases, with 16 bases remaining between them. The CDR3 has 13 amino acids. Germline-derived CDR1 and CDR2 are ENHRY and SYGVKD. DNA of the CDR3: TGTGCCATCCTCGGGGATCCCACGGACGAGCAGTACTTC. Its protein product is CAILGDPTDEQYF.